A selection of T cell receptor beta chains follows, all from one sample in a study of regulatory T cells in long-lasting Graves disease. A single record per CDR3 protein comes from TCRdb applying MiXCR to the reads. Of 600 to 900 distinct CDR3 sequences detected, 58% appear once; the ten largest clones hold roughly 23%. The source was peripheral blood mononuclear cells (PBMCs), collected with antithyroid drug treatment, in newly diagnosed or persistent Graves disease (not recorded which). The receptors shown here come from a female donor with Graves disease. CDR3s include the opening cysteine and the closing phenylalanine or tryptophan.

v_call	j_call	cdr3_aa
TRBV7-2	TRBJ2-5	CASSRRMGQETQYF
TRBV19	TRBJ2-6	CASSIGSAGANVLTF
TRBV7-9	TRBJ2-7	CASSLASGPSYEQYF
TRBV5-1	TRBJ2-3	CASSLAGQHFNTQYF
TRBV12-3/TRBV12-4	TRBJ2-7	CASTPDSTYEQYF
TRBV2	TRBJ2-2	CASSSANTGELFF
TRBV11-2	TRBJ1-1	CASSLGAGGITEAFF
TRBV20-1	TRBJ1-4	CSTLTGVNEKLFF
TRBV3-1	TRBJ2-1	CASSQDWGEKTYNEQFF
TRBV29-1	TRBJ2-1	CSVGHNEQFF
TRBV5-5	TRBJ1-4	CASSLGGDRNEKLFF
TRBV4-3	TRBJ2-6	CASSQDAGTLISGANVLTF
TRBV12-3/TRBV12-4	TRBJ2-7	CASSLWARNSYEQYF
TRBV19	TRBJ1-2	CASSIRGFDYGYTF
TRBV12-3/TRBV12-4	TRBJ2-7	CASSFSVGFHEQYF
TRBV12-3/TRBV12-4	TRBJ1-5	CASSFGYSNQPQHF
TRBV5-6	TRBJ2-7	CASSLAGGGYEQYF
TRBV5-1	TRBJ2-7	CASSKGDGSYEQYF
TRBV29-1	TRBJ2-3	CSTPNGGDTQYF
TRBV19	TRBJ2-2	CASSTDRGTGELFF
TRBV29-1	TRBJ2-2	CSVEPLTQTTGELFF
TRBV4-2	TRBJ2-3	CASSAGLRGVDTQYF
TRBV10-3	TRBJ2-1	CAISEEGGSSYNEQFF
TRBV12-3/TRBV12-4	TRBJ2-3	CASTSLAYTDTQYF
TRBV4-3	TRBJ2-7	CASSQDLENRVYEQYF
TRBV19	TRBJ2-7	CASSIEGGNYEQYF
TRBV6-2/TRBV6-3	TRBJ1-2	CASSYRQGWGYTF
TRBV6-1	TRBJ2-3	CASRTSGRTDTQYF
TRBV28	TRBJ1-2	CASMGQGRDGGYTF
TRBV3-1	TRBJ1-2	CASSQRGRAPYGYTF
TRBV29-1	TRBJ2-1	CSASGSEYNEQFF
TRBV24-1	TRBJ1-5	CATSDWDQPQHF
TRBV20-1	TRBJ2-1	CSAPGLREYNEQFF
TRBV12-3/TRBV12-4	TRBJ2-1	CASSLTGGRANEQFF
TRBV20-1	TRBJ2-7	CSARDLASGANEQYF
TRBV7-8	TRBJ1-1	CASSWDLNTEAFF
TRBV3-1	TRBJ1-1	CASSPRQDREAFF
TRBV5-1	TRBJ2-7	CASSLAQESYEQYF
TRBV12-3/TRBV12-4	TRBJ1-1	CASSLTMGAPEAFF
TRBV4-3	TRBJ2-1	CASSQGGLGQFF
TRBV30	TRBJ2-3	CAWSARTQMTDTQYF
TRBV10-3	TRBJ1-1	CAISERGRAAEAFF
TRBV4-3	TRBJ2-7	CASSEGLAGDEQYF
TRBV5-1	TRBJ2-3	CASHKGYRSTDTQYF
TRBV12-3/TRBV12-4	TRBJ2-7	CASSLTASSYEQYF
TRBV5-1	TRBJ2-3	CASSFRASGTNTDTQYF
TRBV12-3/TRBV12-4	TRBJ1-5	CASSLEAGVGNQPQHF
TRBV9	TRBJ2-3	CASSVDAGSATDTQYF
TRBV28	TRBJ2-7	CASRPPRAGTEQYF
TRBV20-1	TRBJ1-2	CSARQGYGYTF
TRBV19	TRBJ2-5	CASSILAGVETQYF
TRBV6-5	TRBJ2-7	CASSYSPGADYEQYF
TRBV5-4	TRBJ1-1	CASSASTPGQNTEAFF
TRBV6-1	TRBJ2-1	CASSEWAGELSNEQFF
TRBV29-1	TRBJ2-5	CSVPRQRQETQYF
TRBV20-1	TRBJ2-5	CSAKRALQETQYF
TRBV2	TRBJ2-7	CASSDQGRPYEQYF
TRBV12-3/TRBV12-4	TRBJ2-4	CASSLGPRGIQYF